This TCR beta chain was sequenced for a study of T cell repertoires in cytomegalovirus infection. Using its own MiXCR run on the reads, TCRdb lists one record per CDR3 protein. The sample has 400,000 or so distinct CDR3 sequences; roughly a third are singletons. Findings and limits, study-wide: Across the ex vivo response, the dominant clonotypes were HLA-C-restricted CMV-specific TCR beta clonotypes.

A few counts support this clonotype. The antigen is undetermined. Material: PBMCs. The sequence was obtained from a human donor in good health (CMV status not recorded). Some clones in this sample may be carry-over from other donors' samples.

Here the CDR3 reads CASRTAPVRTDTQYF. CDR3 DNA sequence: TGTGCCAGCAGAACAGCCCCGGTACGCACAGATACGCAGTATTTT. This chain joins TRBV6-2 or TRBV6-3 and TRBJ2-3; no reliable D call. V lost 6 bases and J 1 base, leaving 14 bases between the germline ends. The CDR3 consists of 15 residues. The germline V gene has CDR1 MNHEY and CDR2 SVGEGT.